This T cell receptor beta chain was captured by sequencing in a study of blood T cell repertoires in COVID-19. Study overall: Samples taken during acute and convalescent COVID-19 were collected in the United States, Italy and Spain.

TCRdb's copy holds only in-frame clones and misses some; the assay was immunoSEQ multiplex PCR. The sample shows 10,000 to 15,000 clones, around 80% of them seen only once. Sequences were obtained from peripheral blood. The source is a human donor in a cohort sampled during active COVID-19.

The CDR3 DNA reads as TGCAGTGCTAGTTCTCCAGGGGGCACGGAGACCCAGTACTTC. This gives the protein CSASSPGGTETQYF. The J gene is TRBJ2-5, the V gene TRBV20-1; TRBD1 matches at 8 bases. The CDR3 has 14 residues. Germline loops: CDR1 DFQATT, CDR2 SNEGSKA (reference sequence). V trimming: 3 bases; J trimming: 5 bases; junction bases outside the gene matches: 8.